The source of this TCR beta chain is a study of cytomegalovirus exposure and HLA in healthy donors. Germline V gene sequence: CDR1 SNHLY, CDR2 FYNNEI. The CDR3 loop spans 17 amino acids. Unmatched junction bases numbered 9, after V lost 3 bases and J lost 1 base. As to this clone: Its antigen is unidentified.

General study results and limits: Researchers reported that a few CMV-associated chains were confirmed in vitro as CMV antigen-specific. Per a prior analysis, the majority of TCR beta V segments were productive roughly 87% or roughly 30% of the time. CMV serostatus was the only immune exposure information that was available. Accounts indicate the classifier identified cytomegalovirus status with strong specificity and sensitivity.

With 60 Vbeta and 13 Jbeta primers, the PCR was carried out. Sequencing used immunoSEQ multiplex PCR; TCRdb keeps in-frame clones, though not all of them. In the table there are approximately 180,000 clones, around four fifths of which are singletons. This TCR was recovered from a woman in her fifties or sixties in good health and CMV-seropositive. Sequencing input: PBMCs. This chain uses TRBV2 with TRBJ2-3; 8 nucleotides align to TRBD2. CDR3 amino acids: CASSERTSRFGTDTQYF. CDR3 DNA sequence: TGTGCCAGCAGTGAGAGGACTAGCCGGTTCGGCACAGATACGCAGTATTTT. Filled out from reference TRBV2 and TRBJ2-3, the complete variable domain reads EPEVTQTPSHQVTQMGQEVILRCVPISNHLYFYWYRQILGQKVEFLVSFYNNEISEKSEIFDDQFSVERPDGSNFTLKIRSTKLEDSAMYFCASSERTSRFGTDTQYFGPGTRLTVL.